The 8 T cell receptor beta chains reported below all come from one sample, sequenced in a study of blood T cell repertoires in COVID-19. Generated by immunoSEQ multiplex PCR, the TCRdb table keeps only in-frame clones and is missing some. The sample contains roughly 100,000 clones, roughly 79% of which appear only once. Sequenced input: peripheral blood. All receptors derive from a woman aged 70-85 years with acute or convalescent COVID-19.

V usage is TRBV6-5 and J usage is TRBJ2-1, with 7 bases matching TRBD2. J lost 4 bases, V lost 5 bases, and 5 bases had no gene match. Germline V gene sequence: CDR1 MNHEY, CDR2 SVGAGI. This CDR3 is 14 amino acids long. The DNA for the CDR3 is TGTGCCAGCAGTAGGATTAGCGGGTACAATGAGCAGTTCTTC. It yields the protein CASSRISGYNEQFF.

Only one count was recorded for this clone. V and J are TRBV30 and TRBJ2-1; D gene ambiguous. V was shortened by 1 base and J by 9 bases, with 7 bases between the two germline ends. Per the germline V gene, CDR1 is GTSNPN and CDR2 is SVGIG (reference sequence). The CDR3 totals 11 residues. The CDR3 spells CAWSAVVEQFF. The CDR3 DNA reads TGTGCCTGGAGTGCAGTTGTTGAGCAGTTCTTC.

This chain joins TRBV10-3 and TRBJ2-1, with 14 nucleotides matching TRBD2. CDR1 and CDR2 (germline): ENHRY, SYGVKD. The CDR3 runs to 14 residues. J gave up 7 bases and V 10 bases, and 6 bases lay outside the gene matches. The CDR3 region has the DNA TGTGCCACCGGGACTAGCGGGAGTGTTAATGAGCAGTTCTTC. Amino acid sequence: CATGTSGSVNEQFF.

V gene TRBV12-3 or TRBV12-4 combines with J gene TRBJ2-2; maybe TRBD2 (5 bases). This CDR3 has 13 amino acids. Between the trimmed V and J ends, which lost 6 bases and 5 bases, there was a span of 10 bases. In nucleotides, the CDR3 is TGTGCCAGCAGAACCCCGGGGACCGGGGAGCTGTTTTTT. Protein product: CASRTPGTGELFF.

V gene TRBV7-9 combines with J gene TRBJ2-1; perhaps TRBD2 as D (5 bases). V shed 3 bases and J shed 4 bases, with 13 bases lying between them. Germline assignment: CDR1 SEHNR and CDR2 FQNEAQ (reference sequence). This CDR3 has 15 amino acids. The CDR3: CASSLAEEPYNEQFF. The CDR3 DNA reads TGTGCCAGCAGCTTGGCGGAGGAGCCATACAATGAGCAGTTCTTC.

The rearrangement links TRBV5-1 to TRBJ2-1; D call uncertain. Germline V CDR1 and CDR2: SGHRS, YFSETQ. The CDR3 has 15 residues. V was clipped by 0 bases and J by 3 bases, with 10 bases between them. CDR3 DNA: TGCGCCAGCAGCTTGGGCGGCGGCCTCTACAATGAGCAGTTCTTC. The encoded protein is CASSLGGGLYNEQFF. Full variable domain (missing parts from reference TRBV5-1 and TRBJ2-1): KAGVTQTPRYLIKTRGQQVTLSCSPISGHRSVSWYQQTPGQGLQFLFEYFSETQRNKGNFPGRFSGRQFSNSRSEMNVSTLELGDSALYLCASSLGGGLYNEQFFGPGTRLTVL.

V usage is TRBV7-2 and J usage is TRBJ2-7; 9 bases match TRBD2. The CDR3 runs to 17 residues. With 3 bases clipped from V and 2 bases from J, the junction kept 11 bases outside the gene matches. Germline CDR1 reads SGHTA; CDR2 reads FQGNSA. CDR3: CASSFLSSGDGAYEQYF. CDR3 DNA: TGTGCCAGCAGCTTTCTGTCTAGCGGGGATGGGGCCTACGAGCAGTACTTC.

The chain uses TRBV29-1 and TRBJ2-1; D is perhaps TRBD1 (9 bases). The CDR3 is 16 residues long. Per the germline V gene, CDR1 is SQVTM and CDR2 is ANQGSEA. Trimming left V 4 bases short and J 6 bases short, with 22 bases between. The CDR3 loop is CSVVGGGTGFLNEQFF. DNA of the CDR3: TGCAGCGTTGTAGGCGGGGGGACAGGGTTTCTCAATGAGCAGTTCTTC.